The source of this TCR beta chain is a study of blood T cell repertoires in COVID-19. Across the study: Nucleic acid was either cDNA or gDNA, and it came from T cells, B-cell-depleted T cells, or PBMCs.

Participants' reported clinical history set cohort assignment. Profiled with immunoSEQ multiplex PCR; TCRdb holds only in-frame clones, not every one. This table has 140,000 to 150,000 clones, about nine tenths appearing once. Germline lookup yields CDR1 WNHNN and CDR2 SYGVQD (reference sequence). Trimming stripped 4 bases from V and 0 bases from J, with 19 bases between. This CDR3 comprises 18 residues. Sequencing was carried out using PBMCs or T cells enriched from blood (not recorded which). The origin of this receptor is a man aged 45 to 65 who had recovered from COVID-19. The rearrangement joins TRBV10-1 to TRBJ2-1; D not resolved. CDR3 DNA sequence: TGCGCCAGCAGTGGACATACGCCATTCCCTTACTCCTACAATGAGCAGTTCTTC. Protein sequence: CASSGHTPFPYSYNEQFF.